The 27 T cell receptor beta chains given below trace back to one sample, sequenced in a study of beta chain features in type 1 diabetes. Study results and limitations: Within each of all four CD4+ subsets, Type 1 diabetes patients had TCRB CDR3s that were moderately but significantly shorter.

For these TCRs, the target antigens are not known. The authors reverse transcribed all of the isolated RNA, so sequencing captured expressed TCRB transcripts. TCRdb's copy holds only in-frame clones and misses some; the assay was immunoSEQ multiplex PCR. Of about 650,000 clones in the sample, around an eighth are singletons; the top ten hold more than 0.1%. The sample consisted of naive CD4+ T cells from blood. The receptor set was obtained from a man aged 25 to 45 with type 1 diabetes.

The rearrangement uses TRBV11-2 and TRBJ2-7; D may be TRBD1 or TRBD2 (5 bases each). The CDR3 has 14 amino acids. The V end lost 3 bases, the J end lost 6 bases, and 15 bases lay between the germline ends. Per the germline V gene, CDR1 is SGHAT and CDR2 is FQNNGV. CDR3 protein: CASSFLTGTGEQYF. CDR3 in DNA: TGTGCCAGCAGCTTCTTGACCGGGACGGGCGAGCAGTACTTC.

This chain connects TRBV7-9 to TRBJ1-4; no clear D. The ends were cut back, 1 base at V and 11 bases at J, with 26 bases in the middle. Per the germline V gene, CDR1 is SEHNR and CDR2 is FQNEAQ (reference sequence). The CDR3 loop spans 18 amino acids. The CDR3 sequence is CASSLDSFLTSEGEKLFF. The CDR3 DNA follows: TGTGCCAGCAGCTTAGACAGTTTTCTCACTTCGGAGGGTGAGAAACTGTTTTTT.

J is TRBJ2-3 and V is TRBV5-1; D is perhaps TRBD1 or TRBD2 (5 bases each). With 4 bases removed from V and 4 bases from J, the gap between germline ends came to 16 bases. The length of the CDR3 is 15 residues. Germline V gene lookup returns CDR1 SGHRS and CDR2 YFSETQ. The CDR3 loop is CASSPPRQRADTQYF. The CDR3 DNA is TGCGCCAGCAGCCCCCCGAGACAGAGGGCAGATACGCAGTATTTT. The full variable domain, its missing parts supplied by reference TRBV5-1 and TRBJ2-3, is KAGVTQTPRYLIKTRGQQVTLSCSPISGHRSVSWYQQTPGQGLQFLFEYFSETQRNKGNFPGRFSGRQFSNSRSEMNVSTLELGDSALYLCASSPPRQRADTQYFGPGTRLTVL.

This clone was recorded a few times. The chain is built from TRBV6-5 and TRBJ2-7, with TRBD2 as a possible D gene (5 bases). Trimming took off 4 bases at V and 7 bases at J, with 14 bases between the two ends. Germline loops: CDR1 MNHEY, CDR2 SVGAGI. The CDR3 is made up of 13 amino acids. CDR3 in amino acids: CASSSGGLWEQYF. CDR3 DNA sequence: TGTGCCAGCAGTTCCGGCGGGCTATGGGAGCAGTACTTC.

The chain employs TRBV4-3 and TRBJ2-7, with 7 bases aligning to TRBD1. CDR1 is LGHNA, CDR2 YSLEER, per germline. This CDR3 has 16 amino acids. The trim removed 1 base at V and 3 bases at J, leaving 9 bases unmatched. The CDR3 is CASSQVLTGTYYEQYF. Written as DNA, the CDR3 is TGCGCCAGCAGCCAAGTCCTGACAGGGACCTACTACGAGCAGTACTTC.

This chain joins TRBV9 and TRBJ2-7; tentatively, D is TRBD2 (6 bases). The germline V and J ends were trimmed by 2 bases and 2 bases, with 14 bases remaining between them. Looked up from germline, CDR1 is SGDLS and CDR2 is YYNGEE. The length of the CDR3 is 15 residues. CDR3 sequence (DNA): TGTGCCAGCAGCGTCACGGGGGAGCCCCCCTACGAGCAGTACTTC. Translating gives CASSVTGEPPYEQYF. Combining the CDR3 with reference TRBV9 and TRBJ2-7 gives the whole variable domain DSGVTQTPKHLITATGQRVTLRCSPRSGDLSVYWYQQSLDQGLQFLIQYYNGEERAKGNILERFSAQQFPDLHSELNLSSLELGDSALYFCASSVTGEPPYEQYFGPGTRLTVT.

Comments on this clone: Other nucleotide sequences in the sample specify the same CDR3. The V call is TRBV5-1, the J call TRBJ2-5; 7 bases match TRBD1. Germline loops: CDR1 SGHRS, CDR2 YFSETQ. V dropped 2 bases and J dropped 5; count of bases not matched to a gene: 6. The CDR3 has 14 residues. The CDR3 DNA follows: TGCGCCAGCAGCTTAACAGGGGCGCAGGAGACCCAGTACTTC. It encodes CASSLTGAQETQYF. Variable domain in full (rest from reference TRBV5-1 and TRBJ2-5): KAGVTQTPRYLIKTRGQQVTLSCSPISGHRSVSWYQQTPGQGLQFLFEYFSETQRNKGNFPGRFSGRQFSNSRSEMNVSTLELGDSALYLCASSLTGAQETQYFGPGTRLLVL.

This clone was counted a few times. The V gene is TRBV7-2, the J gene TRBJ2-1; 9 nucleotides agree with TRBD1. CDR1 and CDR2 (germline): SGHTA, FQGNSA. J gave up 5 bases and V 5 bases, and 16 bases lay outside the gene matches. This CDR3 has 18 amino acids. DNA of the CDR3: TGTGCCAGCAGCCGAACATTAGCCGGGACAGGGCCCGACAATGAGCAGTTCTTC. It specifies CASSRTLAGTGPDNEQFF.

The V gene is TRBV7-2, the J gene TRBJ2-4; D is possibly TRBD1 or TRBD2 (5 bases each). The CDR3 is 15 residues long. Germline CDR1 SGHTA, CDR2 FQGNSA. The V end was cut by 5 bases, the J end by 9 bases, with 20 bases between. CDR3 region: CASSPGTAGAVIQYF. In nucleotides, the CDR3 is TGTGCCAGCAGCCCAGGGACGGCTGGAGCGGTCATTCAGTACTTC.

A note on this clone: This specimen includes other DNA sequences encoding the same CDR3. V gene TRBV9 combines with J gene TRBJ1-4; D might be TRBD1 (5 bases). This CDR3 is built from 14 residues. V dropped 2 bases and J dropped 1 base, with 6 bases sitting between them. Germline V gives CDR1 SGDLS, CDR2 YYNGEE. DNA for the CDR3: TGTGCCAGCAGCGTGGGGGGAACTAATGAAAAACTGTTTTTT. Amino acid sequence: CASSVGGTNEKLFF.

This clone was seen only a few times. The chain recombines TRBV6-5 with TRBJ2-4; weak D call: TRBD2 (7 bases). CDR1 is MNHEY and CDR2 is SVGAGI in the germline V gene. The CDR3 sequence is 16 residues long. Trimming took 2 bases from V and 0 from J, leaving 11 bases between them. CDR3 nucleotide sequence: TGTGCCAGCAGTTACCATGCGGGGGCAGCCAAAAACATTCAGTACTTC. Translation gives CASSYHAGAAKNIQYF.

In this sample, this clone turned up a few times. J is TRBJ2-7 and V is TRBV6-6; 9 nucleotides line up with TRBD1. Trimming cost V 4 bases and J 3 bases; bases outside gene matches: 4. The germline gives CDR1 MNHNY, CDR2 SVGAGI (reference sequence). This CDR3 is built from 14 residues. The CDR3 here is CASSSGQGFYEQYF. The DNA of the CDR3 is TGTGCCAGCAGTTCGGGACAGGGTTTCTACGAGCAGTACTTC.

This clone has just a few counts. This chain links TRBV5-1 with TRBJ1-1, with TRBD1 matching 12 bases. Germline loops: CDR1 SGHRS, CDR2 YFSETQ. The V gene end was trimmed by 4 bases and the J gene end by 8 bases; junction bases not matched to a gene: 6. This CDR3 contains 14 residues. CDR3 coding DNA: TGCGCCAGCAGCCTTGGGACAGGGGGCACCGAAGCTTTCTTT. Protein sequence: CASSLGTGGTEAFF.

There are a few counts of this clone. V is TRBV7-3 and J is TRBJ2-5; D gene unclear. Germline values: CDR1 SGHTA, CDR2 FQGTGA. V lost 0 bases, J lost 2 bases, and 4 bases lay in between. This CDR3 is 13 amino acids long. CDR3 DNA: TGTGCCAGCAGCTTAACCCTACAAGAGACCCAGTACTTC. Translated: CASSLTLQETQYF.

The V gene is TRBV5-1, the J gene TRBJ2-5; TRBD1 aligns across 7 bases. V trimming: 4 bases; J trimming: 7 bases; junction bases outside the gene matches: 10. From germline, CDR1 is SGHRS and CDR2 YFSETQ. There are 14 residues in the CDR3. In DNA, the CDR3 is TGCGCCAGCAGCGTCGGACAGGATCAGGGGACCCAGTACTTC. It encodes CASSVGQDQGTQYF.

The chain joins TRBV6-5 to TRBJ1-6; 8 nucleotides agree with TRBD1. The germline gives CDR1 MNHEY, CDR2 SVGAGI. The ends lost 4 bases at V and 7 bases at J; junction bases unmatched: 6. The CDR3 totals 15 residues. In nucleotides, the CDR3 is TGTGCCAGCAGTTTTCAGACAGGGGTGAATTCACCCCTCCACTTT. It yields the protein CASSFQTGVNSPLHF.

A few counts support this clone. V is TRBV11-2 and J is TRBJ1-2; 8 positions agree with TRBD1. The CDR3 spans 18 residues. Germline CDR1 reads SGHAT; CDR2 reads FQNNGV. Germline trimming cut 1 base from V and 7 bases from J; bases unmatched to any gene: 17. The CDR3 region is CASSLAPRLQGARSGYTF. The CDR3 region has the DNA TGTGCCAGCAGCTTAGCCCCTAGATTGCAGGGGGCGCGCAGTGGCTACACCTTC.

The CDR3 spells CASGWGRNSPLHF. CDR3 DNA sequence: TGTGCCAGCGGATGGGGGCGGAATTCACCCCTCCACTTT. This chain links TRBV28 with TRBJ1-6; TRBD1 might be the D (6 bases). The CDR3 length is 13 residues. V was clipped by 8 bases and J by 7 bases, with 12 bases between them. The germline CDR1 and CDR2 sequences are MDHEN and SYDVKM.

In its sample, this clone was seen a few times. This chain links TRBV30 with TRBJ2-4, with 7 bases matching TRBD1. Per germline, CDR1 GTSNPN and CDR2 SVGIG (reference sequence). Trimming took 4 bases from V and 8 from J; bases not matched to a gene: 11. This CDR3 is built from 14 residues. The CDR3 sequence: CAWTPGTDWDIQYF. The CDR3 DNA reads TGTGCCTGGACCCCCGGGACAGATTGGGACATTCAGTACTTC.

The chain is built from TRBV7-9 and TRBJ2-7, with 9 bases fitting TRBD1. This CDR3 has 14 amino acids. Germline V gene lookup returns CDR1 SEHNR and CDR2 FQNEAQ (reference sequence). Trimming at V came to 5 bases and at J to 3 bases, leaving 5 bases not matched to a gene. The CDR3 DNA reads TGTGCCAGCAGCGGGACAGGGCAACGCTACGAGCAGTACTTC. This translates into CASSGTGQRYEQYF.

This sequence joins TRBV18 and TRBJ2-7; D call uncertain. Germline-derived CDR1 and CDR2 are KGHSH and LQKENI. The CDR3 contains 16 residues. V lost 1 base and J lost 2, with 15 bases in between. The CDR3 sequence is CASSPQRKEPTYEQYF. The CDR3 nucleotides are TGTGCCAGCTCACCACAGCGAAAGGAACCCACCTACGAGCAGTACTTC.

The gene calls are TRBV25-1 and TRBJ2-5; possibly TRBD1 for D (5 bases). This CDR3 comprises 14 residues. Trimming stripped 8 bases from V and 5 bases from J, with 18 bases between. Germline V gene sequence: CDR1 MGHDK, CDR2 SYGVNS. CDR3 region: CASRGHPLGETQYF. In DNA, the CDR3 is TGTGCCAGCCGTGGACACCCACTGGGGGAGACCCAGTACTTC.

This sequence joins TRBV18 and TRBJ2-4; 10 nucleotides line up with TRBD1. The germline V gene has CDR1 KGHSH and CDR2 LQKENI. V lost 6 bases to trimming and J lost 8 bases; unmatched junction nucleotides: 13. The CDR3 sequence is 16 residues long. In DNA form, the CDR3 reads TGTGCCAGCTCCCCTCAGGGGACAGGGGTTCCGCACATTCAGTACTTC. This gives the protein CASSPQGTGVPHIQYF.

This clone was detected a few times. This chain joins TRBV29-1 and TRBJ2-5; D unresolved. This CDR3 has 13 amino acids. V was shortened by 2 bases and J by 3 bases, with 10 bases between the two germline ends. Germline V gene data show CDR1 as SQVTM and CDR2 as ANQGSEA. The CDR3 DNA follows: TGCAGCGTTGAAATTTTCAGGAAAGAGACCCAGTACTTC. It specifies CSVEIFRKETQYF.

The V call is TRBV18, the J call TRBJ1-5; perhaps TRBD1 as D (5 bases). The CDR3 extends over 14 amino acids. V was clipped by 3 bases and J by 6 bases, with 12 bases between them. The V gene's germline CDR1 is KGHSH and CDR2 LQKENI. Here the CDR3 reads CASSPRPGVQPQHF. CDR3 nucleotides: TGTGCCAGCTCACCCCGTCCGGGGGTTCAGCCCCAGCATTTT.

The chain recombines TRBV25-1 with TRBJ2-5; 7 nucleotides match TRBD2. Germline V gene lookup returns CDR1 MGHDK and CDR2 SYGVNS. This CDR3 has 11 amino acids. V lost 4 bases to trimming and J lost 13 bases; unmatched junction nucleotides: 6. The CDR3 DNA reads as TGTGCCAGCAGTGTCCAGCGGGGCCTGTACTTC. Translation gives CASSVQRGLYF.

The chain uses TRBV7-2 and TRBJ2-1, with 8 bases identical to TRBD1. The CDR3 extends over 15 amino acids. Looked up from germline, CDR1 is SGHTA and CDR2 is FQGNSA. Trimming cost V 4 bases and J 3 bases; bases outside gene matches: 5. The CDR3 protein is CASSSPTGVYNEQFF. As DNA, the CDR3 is TGTGCCAGCAGCTCCCCGACAGGGGTCTACAATGAGCAGTTCTTC.